The rows below give T cell receptor beta chains drawn from one sample of a study of PD-1 blockade in classical Hodgkin lymphoma. TCRdb's copy holds only in-frame clones and misses some; the assay was immunoSEQ multiplex PCR. The sample contains 40,000 to 45,000 clones, approximately 80% of which appear only once. The input for sequencing was peripheral blood mononuclear cells (PBMCs), taken at baseline. The receptors shown here come from a human donor with classical Hodgkin lymphoma. Each CDR3 is given with its conserved first and last residue. D genes are given only for firm matches. Where a row states a size, it is once, few, many or the class of an expanded clone; other rows omit it.

cdr3_length	j_call	v_call	clone_size	d_call	cdr3_aa	cdr3_nt
13	TRBJ1-1	TRBV6-5	few	NA	CASSYEQHTEAFF	TGTGCCAGCAGTTACGAGCAGCACACTGAAGCTTTCTTT
15	TRBJ1-2	TRBV27	few	NA	CASSLGTGGNYGYTF	NA
14	TRBJ1-4	TRBV28	NA	NA	CASTPGSRNEKLFF	TGTGCCAGCACCCCAGGGTCTCGTAATGAAAAACTGTTTTTT
12	TRBJ2-5	TRBV10-2	NA	NA	CASKLEGETQYF	TGCGCCAGCAAGCTGGAGGGAGAGACCCAGTACTTC
12	TRBJ2-5	TRBV6-1	once	NA	CASSVFRETQYF	TGTGCCAGCAGTGTCTTCCGGGAGACCCAGTACTTC
15	TRBJ2-7	TRBV6-5	NA	TRBD1	CASTSRGDRVYEQYF	TGTGCCAGCACCTCCCGGGGGGACAGGGTGTACGAGCAGTACTTC
15	TRBJ1-2	TRBV5-1	NA	NA	CASSSGLGLEAPYTF	TGCGCCAGCAGCTCGGGTTTGGGACTAGAGGCCCCCTACACCTTC
15	TRBJ2-7	TRBV27	NA	NA	CASSLRGLTDYEQYF	TGTGCCAGCAGTTTACGGGGTCTAACGGACTACGAGCAGTACTTC
19	TRBJ2-4	TRBV2	NA	TRBD1	CASSEAKGQGAGAKNIQYF	TGTGCCAGCAGTGAGGCGAAGGGACAGGGGGCAGGAGCCAAAAACATTCAGTACTTC
15	TRBJ1-2	TRBV10-2	NA	TRBD1	CASRYGQGGDYGYTF	TGCGCCAGCAGGTACGGACAGGGTGGGGACTATGGCTACACCTTC
14	TRBJ1-4	TRBV15	NA	TRBD1	CATRRAGGNEKLFF	TGTGCCACCCGACGGGCAGGGGGTAATGAAAAACTGTTTTTT
15	TRBJ1-2	TRBV27	NA	TRBD1	CASSPRTGTNYGYTF	TGTGCCAGCAGTCCCCGGACAGGGACTAACTATGGCTACACCTTC
15	TRBJ1-6	TRBV4-1	NA	NA	CASSAGRPDNSPLHF	TGCGCCAGCAGCGCTGGACGTCCGGATAATTCACCCCTCCACTTT
16	TRBJ2-5	TRBV6-5	NA	TRBD1	CASSYSTDRGLGKQYF	TGTGCCAGCAGTTACTCGACGGACAGGGGGCTGGGGAAGCAGTACTTC
14	TRBJ2-5	TRBV4-2	NA	NA	CASSQPGTPETQYF	TGTGCCAGCAGCCAACCCGGGACACCGGAGACCCAGTACTTC
15	TRBJ2-1	TRBV19	NA	TRBD2	CASNGWSGRAGEQFF	TGTGCCAGTAACGGGTGGAGCGGGAGGGCCGGGGAGCAGTTCTTC
12	TRBJ2-7	TRBV28	NA	NA	CASSSVVNEQYF	TGTGCCAGCAGCTCAGTTGTGAATGAGCAGTACTTC
13	TRBJ1-2	TRBV5-4	NA	NA	CAITQWGGYGYTF	TGTGCCATTACCCAATGGGGGGGCTATGGCTACACCTTC
15	TRBJ2-3	TRBV5-1	NA	NA	CASSPRDTLTDTQYF	TGCGCCAGCAGCCCCCGGGACACCCTAACAGATACGCAGTATTTT
13	TRBJ1-3	TRBV6-6	NA	NA	CASMGGSGNTIYF	TGTGCCAGCATGGGGGGCTCTGGAAACACCATATATTTT